This is a list of T cell receptor beta chains from one sample in a study of identical twins' blood T cells. Via MiXCR, TCRdb re-called the 5' RACE reads, giving one row per CDR3 protein. The table shows 400,000 or so distinct CDR3 sequences, with roughly 27% occurring only once. Source material: PBMCs. The source of these receptors is a woman aged 18-49 years in good health. CDR3s include the opening cysteine and the closing phenylalanine or tryptophan.

V,CDR3
TRBV5-1,CASSLMDSRSTEAFF
TRBV9,CASSGVAGSTDTQYF
TRBV2,CASSVTLSSGNTIYF
TRBV20-1,CSASGGTLETQYF
TRBV20-1,CSASGYSNTGELFF
TRBV7-9,CASKSGNEQFF
TRBV4-3,CASSQGRRTIQYF
TRBV5-5,CASSFKQSYGYTF
TRBV29-1,CSVVEVTYGYTF
TRBV14,CASTSSYNEQFF
TRBV19,CASHEPGSEAFF
TRBV11-2,CAMGRYEQYF
TRBV25-1,CASSERDVNEQFF
TRBV27,CASSGRGLAGQLITDTQYF
TRBV20-1,CSAVLAGGHNEQFF
TRBV20-1,CSALYNDQFF
TRBV6-2/TRBV6-3,CASSYSRLPTNEKLFF
TRBV30,CAGDKQYEQYF
TRBV28,CASSDPGRLRAGELFF
TRBV14,CASSLTSGFVVGQFF
TRBV6-5,CASTKDQGAYTF
TRBV12-3/TRBV12-4,CASSLLSRDNEQFF
TRBV9,CASSVAIAASTDTQYF
TRBV20-1,CSARDPTAGKDTQYF
TRBV5-4,CASSSQTGVVTLSYEQYF
TRBV3-1,CASSQVRGPYNEQFF
TRBV2,CASSPTVPPLHF
TRBV29-1,CSVEEGQGMTGELFF
TRBV7-2,CASSLASGGNQPQHF
TRBV20-1,CSAPGREVLKRNTEAFF
TRBV11-3,CASSLDRGFYGYTF
TRBV29-1,CSVETNNEQFF
TRBV10-3,CAINRGAGTDTQYF
TRBV5-1,CASSPNRAKAGELFF
TRBV14,CASSQGSFPFDEQFF
TRBV12-3/TRBV12-4,CASSLARTQETQYF
TRBV19,CASSTQRYTTTNEKLFF
TRBV11-2,CASSQILAVISTDTQYF
TRBV29-1,CSGVVLGADIQYF
TRBV19,CASQDHPGNTIYF
TRBV6-5,CASSSDRQGHSPLHF
TRBV19,CASSITGETVGYTF
TRBV4-2,CASSQAGQANTGELFF
TRBV6-2/TRBV6-3,CASWDLFNEQFF
TRBV3-1,CASSQGIRGEQFF
TRBV6-5,CASSYSAGMGTDTQYF
TRBV11-2,CASSLGFSLAGSPREQFF
TRBV7-6,CASTLFRGDEQFF
TRBV19,CASSPWTGNTEAFF
TRBV29-1,CSVEGVGSRDHGYTF
TRBV9,CASSPLSLNTEAFF
TRBV3-1,CASSHRDRPATQYF
TRBV7-2,CASSLVRGVGTEAFF